These T cell receptor beta chains were read from a single sample in a study of beta chain features in type 1 diabetes. The data were produced by immunoSEQ multiplex PCR, yet TCRdb's version contains in-frame clones alone and is incomplete. Here the sample spans roughly 500,000 clones, about an eighth being singletons. Sequenced material: naive CD4+ T cells from blood. Every receptor here comes from a woman between 18 and 29 years old in good health. Each CDR3 is given with its conserved first and last residue. Each record gives: V gene, clone size, J gene, D gene, CDR3 protein, CDR3 DNA. The D gene is left open where the match is weak. Rows give clone size only sometimes, using once, few, many, or a class for an expanded clone.

TRBV18	-	TRBJ2-1	TRBD2	CASSPGLAGGEQFF	TGTGCCAGCTCACCGGGACTAGCGGGAGGTGAGCAGTTCTTC
TRBV29-1	few	TRBJ2-4	TRBD1	CSVDVGGAGNIQYF	TGCAGCGTAGACGTAGGGGGCGCGGGAAACATTCAGTACTTC
TRBV14	-	TRBJ1-6	-	CASSQDLFGLQNSPLHF	TGTGCCAGCAGCCAAGATCTGTTCGGACTTCAGAATTCACCCCTCCACTTT
TRBV20-1	-	TRBJ2-1	-	CSVAGHNEQFF	TGCAGTGTTGCGGGCCACAATGAGCAGTTCTTC
TRBV21-1	few	TRBJ1-4	-	CASSKAGTGFEKLFF	TGTGCCAGCAGCAAAGCCGGGACAGGGTTTGAAAAACTGTTTTTT
TRBV28	few	TRBJ1-3	-	CASGRGNTIYF	TGTGCCAGCGGCAGGGGAAACACCATATATTTT
TRBV6-6	-	TRBJ1-5	TRBD1	CASRDRGHQPQHF	TGTGCCAGCAGGGACAGGGGGCATCAGCCCCAGCATTTT
TRBV4-3	-	TRBJ2-1	-	CASSHRYNEQFF	TGCGCCAGCAGCCATCGCTACAATGAGCAGTTCTTC
TRBV11-3	few	TRBJ2-5	-	CASSLVYQETQYF	TGTGCCAGCAGCTTAGTTTACCAAGAGACCCAGTACTTC
TRBV5-1	once	TRBJ2-4	-	CASSLGLLEGKNIQYF	TGCGCCAGCAGCTTGGGTCTTTTAGAGGGCAAAAACATTCAGTACTTC
TRBV19	few	TRBJ2-1	-	CASSIDLQGEQFF	TGTGCCAGTAGTATAGATCTACAGGGTGAGCAGTTCTTC
TRBV11-3	-	TRBJ2-5	-	CASSRKAGSQETQYF	TGTGCCAGCAGTCGTAAAGCGGGCTCCCAAGAGACCCAGTACTTC
TRBV9	-	TRBJ2-7	TRBD2	CASSPQGLAGSEEQYF	TGTGCCAGCAGCCCCCAAGGACTAGCGGGATCGGAAGAGCAGTACTTC
TRBV4-1	-	TRBJ2-5	-	CASSQDRRGGETQYF	TGCGCCAGCAGCCAAGATCGAAGGGGGGGAGAGACCCAGTACTTC
TRBV7-6	-	TRBJ2-1	-	CASGEADSSYNEQFF	TGTGCCAGCGGTGAAGCGGATAGCTCCTACAATGAGCAGTTCTTC
TRBV30	few	TRBJ2-7	-	CACYLIQQGPLVEQYF	TGTGCCTGTTACCTCATTCAGCAGGGGCCTCTGGTCGAGCAGTACTTC
TRBV5-1	-	TRBJ2-3	TRBD2	CASRSKRDRTDTQYF	TGCGCCAGCAGGTCTAAGCGGGATCGCACAGATACGCAGTATTTT
TRBV6-6	-	TRBJ2-1	-	CASNNGPEQFF	TGTGCCAGCAATAATGGGCCCGAGCAGTTCTTC
TRBV29-1	-	TRBJ2-5	-	CSVEVNRGETQYF	TGCAGCGTTGAGGTCAATCGGGGAGAGACCCAGTACTTC
TRBV4-3	-	TRBJ2-1	-	CASSRYGTTKQFF	TGCGCCAGCAGCCGATACGGGACAACTAAGCAGTTCTTC
TRBV18	-	TRBJ1-1	TRBD1	CASSPPVKTGMNTEAFF	TGTGCCAGCTCACCACCGGTAAAGACAGGGATGAACACTGAAGCTTTCTTT
TRBV28	few	TRBJ2-7	TRBD1	CASTPAWAGGYEQYF	TGTGCCAGCACCCCTGCTTGGGCAGGGGGCTACGAGCAGTACTTC
TRBV7-2	-	TRBJ2-3	TRBD2	CASSLLKTSATDTQYF	TGTGCCAGCAGCTTGTTGAAGACTAGCGCTACAGATACGCAGTATTTT
TRBV7-6	-	TRBJ1-1	-	CASSFVLGNTEAFF	TGTGCCAGCAGCTTTGTCTTGGGCAACACTGAAGCTTTCTTT
TRBV7-9	-	TRBJ2-5	-	CASSTQGLGQETQYF	TGTGCCAGCAGCACTCAAGGACTCGGCCAAGAGACCCAGTACTTC
TRBV7-2	-	TRBJ2-6	-	CASSFRESGANVLTF	TGTGCCAGCAGCTTCAGGGAAAGTGGGGCCAACGTCCTGACTTTC
TRBV7-9	few	TRBJ2-1	-	CASSLGPGGRDEQFF	TGTGCCAGCAGCTTAGGCCCCGGGGGGCGCGATGAGCAGTTCTTC
TRBV7-2	-	TRBJ2-1	TRBD2	CASSPGGVKYNEQFF	TGTGCCAGCAGCCCCGGGGGGGTGAAATACAATGAGCAGTTCTTC
TRBV19	-	TRBJ2-3	TRBD1	CATGQDSTDTQYF	TGTGCCACCGGACAGGATAGCACAGATACGCAGTATTTT
TRBV30	-	TRBJ1-2	-	CAWSGKTGFNYGYTF	TGTGCCTGGAGTGGGAAGACAGGTTTTAACTATGGCTACACCTTC
TRBV9	-	TRBJ2-2	-	CASSVARGTGELFF	TGTGCCAGCAGCGTAGCTCGGGGCACCGGGGAGCTGTTTTTT
TRBV7-2	few	TRBJ2-4	TRBD1	CASRGDRAKNIQYF	TGTGCCAGCAGGGGGGACAGAGCCAAAAACATTCAGTACTTC
TRBV28	few	TRBJ2-3	TRBD2	CASMTSGVTDTQYF	TGTGCCAGCATGACTAGCGGGGTAACAGATACGCAGTATTTT
TRBV11-2	few	TRBJ2-4	TRBD2	CASSLGTSEAKNIQYF	TGTGCCAGCAGCTTAGGGACTAGCGAAGCCAAAAACATTCAGTACTTC
TRBV10-3	-	TRBJ2-7	TRBD2	CAIKGGSSYEQYF	TGTGCCATCAAGGGCGGGAGCAGCTACGAGCAGTACTTC
TRBV7-2	few	TRBJ2-5	-	CASSPRLTETQYF	TGTGCCAGCAGCCCTAGGCTCACAGAGACCCAGTACTTC
TRBV6-1	-	TRBJ1-1	-	CASSDQMNTEAFF	TGTGCCAGCAGTGATCAGATGAACACTGAAGCTTTCTTT
TRBV11-3	few	TRBJ2-1	-	CASSLDLFYSYNEQFF	TGTGCCAGCAGCTTAGATCTCTTTTACTCCTACAATGAGCAGTTCTTC
TRBV14	-	TRBJ2-3	TRBD2	CASSPTRGLAGTDTQYF	TGTGCCAGCAGCCCCACCCGTGGGCTAGCGGGCACAGATACGCAGTATTTT
TRBV9	-	TRBJ2-3	-	CASSPRGTDTQYF	TGTGCCAGCAGCCCCCGAGGGACAGATACGCAGTATTTT
TRBV14	-	TRBJ1-2	-	CASRQGANYGYTF	TGTGCCAGCAGACAGGGAGCTAACTATGGCTACACCTTC